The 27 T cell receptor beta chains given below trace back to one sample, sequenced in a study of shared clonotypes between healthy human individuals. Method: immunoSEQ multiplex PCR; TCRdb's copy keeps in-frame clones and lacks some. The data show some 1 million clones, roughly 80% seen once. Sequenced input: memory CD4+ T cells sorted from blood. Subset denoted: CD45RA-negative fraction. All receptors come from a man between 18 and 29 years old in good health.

The CDR3 is CASSQTGWSYNEQFF. The CDR3 coding sequence is TGTGCCAGTAGTCAAACAGGTTGGAGCTACAATGAGCAGTTCTTC. This chain connects TRBV19 to TRBJ2-1; D is possibly TRBD1 (5 bases). Trimming removed 5 bases from V and 3 bases from J, with 14 bases in between. The CDR3 length is 15 residues. The germline gives CDR1 LNHDA, CDR2 SQIVND (reference sequence).

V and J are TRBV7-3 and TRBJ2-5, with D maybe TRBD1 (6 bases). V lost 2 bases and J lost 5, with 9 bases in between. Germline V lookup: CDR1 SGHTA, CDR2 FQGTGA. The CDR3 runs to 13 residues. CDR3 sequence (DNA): TGTGCCAGCAGCTTAGCGAGGGGGGAGACCCAGTACTTC. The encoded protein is CASSLARGETQYF. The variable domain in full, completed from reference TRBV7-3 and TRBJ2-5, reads GAGVSQTPSNKVTEKGKYVELRCDPISGHTALYWYRQSLGQGPEFLIYFQGTGAADDSGLPNDRFFAVRPEGSVSTLKIQRTERGDSAVYLCASSLARGETQYFGPGTRLLVL.

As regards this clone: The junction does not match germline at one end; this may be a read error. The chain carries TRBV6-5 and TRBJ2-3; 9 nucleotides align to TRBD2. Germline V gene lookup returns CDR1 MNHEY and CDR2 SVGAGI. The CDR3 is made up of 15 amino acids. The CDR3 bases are TGTGCCAGCAGCGGGGGGCTAGCGGGACAAGATATGCAGTATTTT. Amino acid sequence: CASSGGLAGQDMQYF.

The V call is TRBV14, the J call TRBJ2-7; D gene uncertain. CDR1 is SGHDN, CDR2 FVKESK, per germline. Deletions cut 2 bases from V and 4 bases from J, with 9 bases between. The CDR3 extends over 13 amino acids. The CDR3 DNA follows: TGTGCCAGCAGCCAATTAATCGGGTACGAGCAGTACTTC. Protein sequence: CASSQLIGYEQYF.

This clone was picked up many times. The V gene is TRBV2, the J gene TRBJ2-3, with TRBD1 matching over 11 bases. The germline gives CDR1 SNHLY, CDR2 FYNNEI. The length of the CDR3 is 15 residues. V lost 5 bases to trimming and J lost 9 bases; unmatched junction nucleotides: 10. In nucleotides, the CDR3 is TGTGCCAGCAGTCCCCCCCGGGACAGGGGGACGACGCAGTATTTT. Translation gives CASSPPRDRGTTQYF. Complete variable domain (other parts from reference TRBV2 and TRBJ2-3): EPEVTQTPSHQVTQMGQEVILRCVPISNHLYFYWYRQILGQKVEFLVSFYNNEISEKSEIFDDQFSVERPDGSNFTLKIRSTKLEDSAMYFCASSPPRDRGTTQYFGPGTRLTVL.

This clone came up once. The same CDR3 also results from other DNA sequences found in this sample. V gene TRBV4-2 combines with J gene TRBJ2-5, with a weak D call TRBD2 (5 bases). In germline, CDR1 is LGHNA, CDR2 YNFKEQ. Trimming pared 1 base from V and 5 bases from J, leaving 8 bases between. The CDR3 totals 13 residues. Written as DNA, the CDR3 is TGTGCCAGCAGCCAAGTTCGAGGGGAGACCCAGTACTTC. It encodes CASSQVRGETQYF.

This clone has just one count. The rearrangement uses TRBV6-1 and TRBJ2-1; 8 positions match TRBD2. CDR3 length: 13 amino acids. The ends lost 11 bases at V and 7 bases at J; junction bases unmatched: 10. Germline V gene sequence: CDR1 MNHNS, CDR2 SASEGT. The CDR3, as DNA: TGTGCCGGCGCACGAGCGGGGGCAAATGAGCAGTTCTTC. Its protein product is CAGARAGANEQFF.

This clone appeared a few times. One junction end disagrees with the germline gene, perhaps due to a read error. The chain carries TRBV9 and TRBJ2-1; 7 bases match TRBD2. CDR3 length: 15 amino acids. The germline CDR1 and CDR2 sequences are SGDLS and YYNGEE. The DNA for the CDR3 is TGTGCCAGCACCGTAGGACTAGTCCCCACAGGTGAGCAGTTCTTC. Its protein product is CASTVGLVPTGEQFF.

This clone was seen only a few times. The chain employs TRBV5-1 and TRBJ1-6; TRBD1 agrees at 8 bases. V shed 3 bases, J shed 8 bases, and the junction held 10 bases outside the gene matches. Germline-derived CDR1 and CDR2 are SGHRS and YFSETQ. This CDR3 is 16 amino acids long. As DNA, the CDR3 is TGCGCCAGCAGCTCCGACCTAACAGGGGGGGATTCACCCCTCCACTTT. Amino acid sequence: CASSSDLTGGDSPLHF.

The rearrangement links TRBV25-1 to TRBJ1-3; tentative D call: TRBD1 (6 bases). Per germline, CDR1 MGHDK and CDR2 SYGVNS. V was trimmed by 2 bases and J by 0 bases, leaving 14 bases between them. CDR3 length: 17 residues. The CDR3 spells CASSEMGTGISGNTIYF. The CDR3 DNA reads TGTGCCAGCAGTGAAATGGGAACAGGGATCTCTGGAAACACCATATATTTT. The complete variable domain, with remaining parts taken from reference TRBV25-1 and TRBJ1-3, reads EADIYQTPRYLVIGTGKKITLECSQTMGHDKMYWYQQDPGMELHLIHYSYGVNSTEKGDLSSESTVSRIRTEHFPLTLESARPSHTSQYLCASSEMGTGISGNTIYFGEGSWLTVV.

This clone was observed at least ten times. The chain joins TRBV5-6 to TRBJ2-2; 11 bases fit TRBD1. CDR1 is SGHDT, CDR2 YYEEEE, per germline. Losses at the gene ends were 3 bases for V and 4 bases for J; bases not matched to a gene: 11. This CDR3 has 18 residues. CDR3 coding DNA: TGTGCCAGCAGCTCGATGGGACAGGGGGTTTTCTTCACCGGGGAGCTGTTTTTT. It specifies CASSSMGQGVFFTGELFF.

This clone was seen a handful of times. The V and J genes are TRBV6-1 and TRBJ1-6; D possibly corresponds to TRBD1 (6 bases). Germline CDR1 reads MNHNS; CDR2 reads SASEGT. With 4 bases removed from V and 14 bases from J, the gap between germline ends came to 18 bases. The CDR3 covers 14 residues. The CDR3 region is CASSASRDTFSLHF. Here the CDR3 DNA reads TGTGCCAGCAGTGCATCCCGGGACACATTCTCCCTCCACTTT.

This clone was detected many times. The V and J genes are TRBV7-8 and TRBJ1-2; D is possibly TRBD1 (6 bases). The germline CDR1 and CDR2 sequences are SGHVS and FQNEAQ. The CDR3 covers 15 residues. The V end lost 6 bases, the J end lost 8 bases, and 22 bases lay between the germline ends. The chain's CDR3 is CASSSSVIGGGGYTF. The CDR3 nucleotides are TGTGCCAGCAGTTCTAGTGTGATAGGGGGAGGAGGCTACACCTTC.

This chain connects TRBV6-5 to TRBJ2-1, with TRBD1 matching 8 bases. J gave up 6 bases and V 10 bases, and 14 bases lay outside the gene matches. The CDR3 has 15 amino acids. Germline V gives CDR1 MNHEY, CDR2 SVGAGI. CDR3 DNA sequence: TGTGCCACCCTTAGTTGGGGACAGGCAAGCAATGAGCAGTTCTTC. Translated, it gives CATLSWGQASNEQFF.

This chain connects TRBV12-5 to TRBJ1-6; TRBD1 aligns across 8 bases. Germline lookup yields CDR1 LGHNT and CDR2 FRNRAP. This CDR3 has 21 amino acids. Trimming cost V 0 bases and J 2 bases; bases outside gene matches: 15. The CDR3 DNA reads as TGTGCTAGTGGTTTGGTACTTGGATTGACAGGGGCGACCCCCTATAATTCACCCCTCCACTTT. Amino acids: CASGLVLGLTGATPYNSPLHF.

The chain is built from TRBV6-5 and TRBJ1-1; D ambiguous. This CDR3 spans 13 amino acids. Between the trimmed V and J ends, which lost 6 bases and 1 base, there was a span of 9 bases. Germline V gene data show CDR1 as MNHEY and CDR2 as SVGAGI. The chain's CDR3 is CASSIQTNTEAFF. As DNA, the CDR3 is TGTGCCAGCAGCATTCAGACGAACACTGAAGCTTTCTTT.

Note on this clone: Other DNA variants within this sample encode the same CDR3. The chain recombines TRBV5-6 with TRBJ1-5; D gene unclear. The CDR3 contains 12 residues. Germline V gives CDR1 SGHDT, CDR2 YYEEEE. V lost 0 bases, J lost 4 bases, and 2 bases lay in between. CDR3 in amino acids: CASSLVNQPQHF. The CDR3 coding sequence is TGTGCCAGCAGCTTGGTAAATCAGCCCCAGCATTTT. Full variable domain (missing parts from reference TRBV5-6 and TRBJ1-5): DAGVTQSPTHLIKTRGQQVTLRCSPKSGHDTVSWYQQALGQGPQFIFQYYEEEERQRGNFPDRFSGHQFPNYSSELNVNALLLGDSALYLCASSLVNQPQHFGDGTRLSIL.

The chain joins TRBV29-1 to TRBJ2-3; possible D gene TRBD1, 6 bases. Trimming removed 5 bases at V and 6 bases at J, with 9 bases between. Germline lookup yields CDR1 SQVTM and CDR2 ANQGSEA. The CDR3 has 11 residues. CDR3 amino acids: CSVTTGDTQYF. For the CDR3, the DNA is TGCAGCGTTACCACAGGGGATACGCAGTATTTT.

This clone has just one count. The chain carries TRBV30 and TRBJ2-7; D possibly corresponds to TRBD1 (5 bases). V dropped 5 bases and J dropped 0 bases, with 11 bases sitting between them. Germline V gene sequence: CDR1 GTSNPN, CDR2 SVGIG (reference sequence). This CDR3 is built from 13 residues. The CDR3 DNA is TGTGCCTGGGGAACGCAGGGCTCCTACGAGCAGTACTTC. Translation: CAWGTQGSYEQYF.

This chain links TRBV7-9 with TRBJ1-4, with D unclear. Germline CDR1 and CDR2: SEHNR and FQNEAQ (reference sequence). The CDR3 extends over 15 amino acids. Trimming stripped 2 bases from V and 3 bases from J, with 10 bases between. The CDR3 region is CASSLSRDANEKLFF. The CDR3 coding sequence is TGTGCCAGCAGCTTAAGTAGGGATGCTAATGAAAAACTGTTTTTT.

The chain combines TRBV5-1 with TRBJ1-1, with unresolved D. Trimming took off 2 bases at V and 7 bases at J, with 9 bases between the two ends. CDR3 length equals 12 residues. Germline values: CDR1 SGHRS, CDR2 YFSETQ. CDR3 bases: TGCGCCAGCAGCTTTGCGGGAGGTGAAGCTTTCTTT. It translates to CASSFAGGEAFF.

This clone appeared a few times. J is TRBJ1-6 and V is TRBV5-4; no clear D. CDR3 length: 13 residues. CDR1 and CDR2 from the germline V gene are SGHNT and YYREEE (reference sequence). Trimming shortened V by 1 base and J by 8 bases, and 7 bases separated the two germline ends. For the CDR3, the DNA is TGTGCCAGCAGCTTGACAACCTATTCACCCCTCCACTTT. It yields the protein CASSLTTYSPLHF.

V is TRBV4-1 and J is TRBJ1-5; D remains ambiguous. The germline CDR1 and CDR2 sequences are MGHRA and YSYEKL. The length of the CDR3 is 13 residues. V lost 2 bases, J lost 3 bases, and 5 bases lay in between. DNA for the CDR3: TGCGCCAGCAGCCAATTAGACAATCAGCCCCAGCATTTT. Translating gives CASSQLDNQPQHF.

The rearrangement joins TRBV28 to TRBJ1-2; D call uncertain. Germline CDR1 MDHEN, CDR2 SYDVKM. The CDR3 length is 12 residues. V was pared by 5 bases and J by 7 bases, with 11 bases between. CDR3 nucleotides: TGTGCCAGCAGTCGACCATCGATTGGCTACACCTTC. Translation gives CASSRPSIGYTF.

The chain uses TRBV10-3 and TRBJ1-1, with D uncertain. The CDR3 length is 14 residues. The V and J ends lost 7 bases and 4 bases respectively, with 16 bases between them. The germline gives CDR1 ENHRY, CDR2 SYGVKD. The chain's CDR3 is CAITLGRAGTEAFF. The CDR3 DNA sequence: TGTGCCATCACTTTAGGGAGGGCGGGCACTGAAGCTTTCTTT.

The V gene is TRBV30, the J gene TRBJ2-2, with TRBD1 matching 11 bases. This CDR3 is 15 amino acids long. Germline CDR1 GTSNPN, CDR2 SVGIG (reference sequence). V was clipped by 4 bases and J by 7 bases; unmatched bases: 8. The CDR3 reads CAWMGTGGLIGELFF. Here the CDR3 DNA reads TGTGCCTGGATGGGGACAGGGGGATTGATCGGGGAGCTGTTTTTT.

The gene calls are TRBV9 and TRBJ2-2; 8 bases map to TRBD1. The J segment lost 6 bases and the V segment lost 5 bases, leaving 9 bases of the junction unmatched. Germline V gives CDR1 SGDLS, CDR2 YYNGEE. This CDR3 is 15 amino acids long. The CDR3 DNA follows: TGTGCCAGCAGGGCTGACAGGGGATGGGCCGGGGAGCTGTTTTTT. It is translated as CASRADRGWAGELFF.